The 31 T cell receptor beta chains below come from one sample, sequenced in a study of blood T cells in healthy people across ages. Together with a sample-barcoded 5' primer, a J-beta primer mix was included in a second PCR lasting about 7 to 11 cycles. TCRdb re-analysed the 5' RACE reads in MiXCR, keeping a single row per CDR3 protein. The sample holds some 730,000 distinct CDR3 sequences, about 20% seen once. Sequenced material: blood. Receptor source: a man aged 65 to 79 in good health.

This clonotype was detected a few times. The chain has TRBV9 and TRBJ2-3; the D gene is possibly TRBD2 (5 bases). Trimming shortened V by 3 bases and J by 1 base, and 12 bases separated the two germline ends. This CDR3 is 15 amino acids long. Germline V lookup: CDR1 SGDLS, CDR2 YYNGEE. The CDR3 DNA follows: TGTGCCAGCAGCGCAACCCCCGGGGGCACAGATACGCAGTATTTT. Amino acid sequence: CASSATPGGTDTQYF.

This clonotype was picked up a small number of times. V gene TRBV2 combines with J gene TRBJ1-5, with a possible D match to TRBD1 (5 bases). CDR3 length: 15 amino acids. Trimming removed 8 bases from V and 2 bases from J, with 16 bases in between. Germline V gives CDR1 SNHLY, CDR2 FYNNEI. This chain's CDR3 is CASGLLRDGNQPQHF. CDR3 nucleotide sequence: TGTGCCAGCGGGCTACTCCGGGACGGCAATCAGCCCCAGCATTTT. Variable domain in full (rest from reference TRBV2 and TRBJ1-5): EPEVTQTPSHQVTQMGQEVILRCVPISNHLYFYWYRQILGQKVEFLVSFYNNEISEKSEIFDDQFSVERPDGSNFTLKIRSTKLEDSAMYFCASGLLRDGNQPQHFGDGTRLSIL.

This clonotype appeared many times. This chain links TRBV7-2 with TRBJ2-3; no clear D. Per the germline V gene, CDR1 is SGHTA and CDR2 is FQGNSA. Trimming stripped 5 bases from V and 5 bases from J, with 5 bases between. The CDR3 extends over 11 amino acids. Here the CDR3 DNA reads TGTGCCAGCAGCCGCCTAGATACGCAGTATTTT. It yields the protein CASSRLDTQYF.

The rearrangement links TRBV12-3 or TRBV12-4 to TRBJ2-1, with a possible D match to TRBD2 (6 bases). V lost 6 bases and J 5 bases, leaving 17 bases between the germline ends. CDR3 length: 15 amino acids. CDR3 sequence reads: CASSRDGGGNNEQFF. CDR3 DNA: TGTGCCAGCAGCCGGGACGGGGGAGGTAACAATGAGCAGTTCTTC.

In its sample, this clonotype was seen many times. The V and J genes are TRBV28 and TRBJ2-7; D not resolved. The CDR3 length is 12 residues. Germline assignment: CDR1 MDHEN and CDR2 SYDVKM. V lost 5 bases to trimming and J lost 2 bases, with 7 bases between them. For the CDR3, the DNA is TGTGCCAGCAGTCCTACAGCCTACGAGCAGTACTTC. This encodes CASSPTAYEQYF.

About this clonotype itself: The junction does not match germline at one end; this may be a read error. This rearrangement joins TRBV5-1 to TRBJ1-6, with 7 bases fitting TRBD1. The CDR3 extends over 14 amino acids. CDR1 and CDR2 (germline): SGHRS, YFSETQ. The CDR3, as DNA: TGCGTCAGCAGATCCGGGACAGATAATTCACCCCTCCACTTT. It translates to CVSRSGTDNSPLHF.

The chain combines TRBV20-1 with TRBJ2-2, with D possibly being TRBD2 (6 bases). Germline V gives CDR1 DFQATT, CDR2 SNEGSKA (reference sequence). The CDR3 is made up of 16 amino acids. The germline V and J ends were trimmed by 0 bases and 0 bases, with 11 bases remaining between them. Here the CDR3 reads CSAREEIAANTGELFF. Here the CDR3 DNA reads TGCAGTGCTAGAGAGGAGATAGCGGCGAACACCGGGGAGCTGTTTTTT.

This clonotype was picked up a small number of times. The gene calls are TRBV7-3 and TRBJ2-7; D remains unclear. Near its end, the DNA agrees better with TRBJ2-1, so the J call may be wrong. CDR3 length: 14 residues. Per germline, CDR1 SGHTA and CDR2 FQGTGA. Here the CDR3 reads CASSLGLGSNEQFF. CDR3 bases: TGTGCCAGCAGCTTAGGATTAGGCAGCAATGAGCAGTTCTTC.

A few counts support this clonotype. Here the CDR3 DNA reads TGTGCCATCAATGGCGGTAGCCAAGAGACCCAGTACTTC. This translates into CAINGGSQETQYF. The chain employs TRBV10-3 and TRBJ2-5, with no clear D. V lost 7 bases and J 1 base, leaving 10 bases between the germline ends. The CDR3 loop spans 13 amino acids. CDR1 ENHRY and CDR2 SYGVKD come from the germline V gene.

This clonotype was seen a handful of times. The V and J genes are TRBV3-1 and TRBJ2-5, with D hard to call. The CDR3 has 13 residues. The V end lost 0 bases, the J end lost 7 bases, and 9 bases lay between the germline ends. Germline CDR1 is LGHDT and CDR2 is YNNKEL (reference sequence). The CDR3 sequence: CASSQEGWGTQYF. The CDR3 DNA sequence: TGTGCCAGCAGCCAAGAAGGTTGGGGGACCCAGTACTTC.

This clonotype has only a few counts. The genes are TRBV29-1 and TRBJ2-5; D not certain. Trimming stripped 0 bases from V and 7 bases from J, with 12 bases between. The CDR3 loop spans 13 amino acids. The germline V gene encodes CDR1 SQVTM and CDR2 ANQGSEA. CDR3 sequence (DNA): TGCAGCGTTGAAGAGGAGCGATCAGGGACCCAGTACTTC. Encoded protein: CSVEEERSGTQYF. Full variable domain (rest looked up from reference TRBV29-1 and TRBJ2-5): SAVISQKPSRDICQRGTSLTIQCQVDSQVTMMFWYRQQPGQSLTLIATANQGSEATYESGFVIDKFPISRPNLTFSTLTVSNMSPEDSSIYLCSVEEERSGTQYFGPGTRLLVL.

This clonotype came up a few times. The rearrangement uses TRBV29-1 and TRBJ1-2; D possibly corresponds to TRBD1 (6 bases). The length of the CDR3 is 11 residues. CDR1 is SQVTM, CDR2 ANQGSEA, per germline. Trimming removed 3 bases from V and 8 bases from J, with 10 bases in between. CDR3 DNA: TGCAGCGTTGAGGGGGCGAGGGGCTACACCTTC. Translation: CSVEGARGYTF.

J is TRBJ1-5 and V is TRBV5-1; 12 bases are shared with TRBD1. V was pared by 4 bases and J by 6 bases, with 2 bases of the junction left unmatched. The CDR3 runs 14 residues. From germline, CDR1 is SGHRS and CDR2 YFSETQ. CDR3 protein: CASSPGQGAQPQHF. The CDR3 region has the DNA TGCGCCAGCAGCCCGGGACAGGGGGCTCAGCCCCAGCATTTT. Variable domain in full (rest from reference TRBV5-1 and TRBJ1-5): KAGVTQTPRYLIKTRGQQVTLSCSPISGHRSVSWYQQTPGQGLQFLFEYFSETQRNKGNFPGRFSGRQFSNSRSEMNVSTLELGDSALYLCASSPGQGAQPQHFGDGTRLSIL.

This clonotype was recorded a few times. The rearrangement uses TRBV7-6 and TRBJ1-1; D remains ambiguous. CDR1 is SGHVS and CDR2 is FNYEAQ in the germline V gene. The V and J ends lost 6 bases and 1 base respectively, with 12 bases between them. The CDR3 spans 14 residues. Written as DNA, the CDR3 is TGTGCCAGCAGACCGGCAGGAGAGAACACTGAAGCTTTCTTT. It codes for CASRPAGENTEAFF.

V and J are TRBV2 and TRBJ2-6; the match to TRBD1 covers 8 bases. The trim removed 5 bases at V and 0 bases at J, leaving 6 bases unmatched. The germline V gene has CDR1 SNHLY and CDR2 FYNNEI. The CDR3 is made up of 17 amino acids. The CDR3 region has the DNA TGTGCCAGCAGTAGACAGGGGTCATACTCTGGGGCCAACGTCCTGACTTTC. Amino acids: CASSRQGSYSGANVLTF.

This clonotype showed up just a few times. V and J are TRBV7-2 and TRBJ1-4; maybe TRBD1 (5 bases). V dropped 7 bases and J dropped 0 bases, with 12 bases sitting between them. Germline V lookup: CDR1 SGHTA, CDR2 FQGNSA. The CDR3 extends over 15 amino acids. The CDR3 DNA follows: TGTGCCAGCAACGGGCAGGGTTCAACTAATGAAAAACTGTTTTTT. It encodes CASNGQGSTNEKLFF.

This clonotype was observed many times. This chain connects TRBV7-9 to TRBJ2-1; TRBD1 or TRBD2 may be the D gene (5 bases each). The CDR3 has 12 amino acids. CDR1 SEHNR and CDR2 FQNEAQ come from the germline V gene (reference sequence). Trimming shortened V by 1 base and J by 8 bases, and 6 bases separated the two germline ends. CDR3 in amino acids: CASSLVGDEQFF. The CDR3, as DNA: TGTGCCAGCAGCTTAGTGGGGGATGAGCAGTTCTTC. The variable domain in full, with the rest retrieved from reference TRBV7-9 and TRBJ2-1, is DTGVSQNPRHKITKRGQNVTFRCDPISEHNRLYWYRQTLGQGPEFLTYFQNEAQLEKSRLLSDRFSAERPKGSFSTLEIQRTEQGDSAMYLCASSLVGDEQFFGPGTRLTVL.

The chain employs TRBV15 and TRBJ1-1; D is ambiguous. The CDR3 consists of 11 residues. V shed 6 bases and J shed 7 bases, with 9 bases lying between them. Germline V gene sequence: CDR1 LNHNV, CDR2 YYDKDF (reference sequence). The CDR3 region has the DNA TGTGCCACCAGGCACAGTGGTGAAGCTTTCTTT. This sequence encodes CATRHSGEAFF.

This clonotype was observed a handful of times. This sequence joins TRBV7-8 and TRBJ1-1, with D perhaps TRBD1 (5 bases). Germline CDR1 reads SGHVS; CDR2 reads FQNEAQ. The V end lost 1 base, the J end lost 1 base, and 7 bases lay between the germline ends. This CDR3 is built from 14 residues. The CDR3 nucleotides read TGTGCCAGCAGCTTAGACAGGCGGAACACTGAAGCTTTCTTT. Protein product: CASSLDRRNTEAFF.

This clonotype has more than one count but fewer than ten. The V gene is TRBV7-7, the J gene TRBJ2-5; possible D gene TRBD2, 5 bases. The V end lost 1 base, the J end lost 5 bases, and 11 bases lay between the germline ends. Per germline, CDR1 SSHAT and CDR2 FNYEAQ (reference sequence). The CDR3 spans 14 residues. CDR3 residues: CASSLGLPSETQYF. The DNA for the CDR3 is TGTGCCAGCAGCTTAGGTCTTCCTAGCGAGACCCAGTACTTC.

This rearrangement joins TRBV28 to TRBJ1-1, with D perhaps TRBD1 (5 bases). The length of the CDR3 is 17 residues. Trimming shortened V by 3 bases and J by 2 bases, and 19 bases separated the two germline ends. Germline V CDR1 and CDR2: MDHEN, SYDVKM. The CDR3 protein is CASSFPMGGTPNTEAFF. The CDR3 DNA reads as TGTGCCAGCAGTTTCCCTATGGGGGGAACACCTAACACTGAAGCTTTCTTT.

The chain couples TRBV2 to TRBJ1-1, with 8 positions matching TRBD1. Germline values: CDR1 SNHLY, CDR2 FYNNEI. CDR3 length equals 15 residues. V gave up 3 bases and J gave up 3 bases; unmatched junction bases: 6. The CDR3, as DNA: TGTGCCAGCAGTGATGGACAGGGTGCGGACACTGAAGCTTTCTTT. Amino acids: CASSDGQGADTEAFF.

On this clonotype: The junction shows a germline mismatch at one end, possibly a read error. This chain joins TRBV24-1 and TRBJ2-5; D could derive from TRBD1 or TRBD2 (5 bases each). The DNA end lines up better with TRBJ2-1; the J call may be wrong. CDR3 size: 13 residues. CDR1 is KGHDR and CDR2 is SFDVKD in the germline V gene. Written as DNA, the CDR3 is TGTGCCACGGGGACCGACTCCTACAATAAGCAGTTCTTC. Translating gives CATGTDSYNKQFF.

The rearrangement joins TRBV20-1 to TRBJ1-2; the D gene is possibly TRBD1 (6 bases). Trimming cost V 3 bases and J 5 bases, with 10 bases left between them. In germline, CDR1 is DFQATT, CDR2 SNEGSKA (reference sequence). The CDR3 is made up of 12 amino acids. CDR3 DNA sequence: TGCAGTGCTAGCTCCACAGGGTATGGCTACACCTTC. Residues: CSASSTGYGYTF.

The J gene is TRBJ2-1, the V gene TRBV13, with a tentative D call TRBD1 (5 bases). The germline V and J ends were trimmed by 5 bases and 1 base, with 15 bases remaining between them. Germline V CDR1 and CDR2: PRHDT, FYEKMQ (reference sequence). The CDR3 is 16 residues long. The CDR3 bases are TGTGCCAGCAGCCCCCTCAGGGAAGGATCCTACAATGAGCAGTTCTTC. This gives the protein CASSPLREGSYNEQFF. The complete variable domain, with remaining parts taken from reference TRBV13 and TRBJ2-1, reads AAGVIQSPRHLIKEKRETATLKCYPIPRHDTVYWYQQGPGQDPQFLISFYEKMQSDKGSIPDRFSAQQFSDYHSELNMSSLELGDSALYFCASSPLREGSYNEQFFGPGTRLTVL.

This chain connects TRBV7-9 to TRBJ1-2, with D uncertain. Trimming left V 1 base short and J 3 bases short, with 9 bases between. The CDR3 sequence is 14 residues long. Germline V lookup: CDR1 SEHNR, CDR2 FQNEAQ (reference sequence). CDR3 sequence (DNA): TGTGCCAGCAGCTTAGGCCGGGTCCACTATGGCTACACCTTC. It yields the protein CASSLGRVHYGYTF.

V is TRBV10-3 and J is TRBJ2-1; TRBD2 aligns across 7 bases. The CDR3 has 19 residues. J gave up 6 bases and V 3 bases, and 20 bases lay outside the gene matches. Germline V gene data show CDR1 as ENHRY and CDR2 as SYGVKD. CDR3 DNA sequence: TGTGCCATCAGTGATCTGGCAGGGTTGACGGGAGGCGTAAGCAATGAGCAGTTCTTC. Residues: CAISDLAGLTGGVSNEQFF.

V and J are TRBV7-2 and TRBJ2-5, with 8 bases fitting TRBD1. The DNA matches TRBJ2-7 better at its end, which makes the J call doubtful. This CDR3 contains 15 residues. The germline V gene encodes CDR1 SGHTA and CDR2 FQGNSA. The CDR3 sequence: CASSYPDRALYEQYF. The CDR3 DNA is TGTGCCAGCAGTTACCCGGACAGGGCTCTCTACGAGCAGTACTTC.

This clonotype has a handful of counts. The V gene is TRBV2, the J gene TRBJ1-4; D call uncertain. From germline, CDR1 is SNHLY and CDR2 FYNNEI. This CDR3 has 15 amino acids. V shed 0 bases and J shed 7 bases, with 12 bases lying between them. The DNA for the CDR3 is TGTGCCAGCAGTGAAGCGCAAAAAATGGGTGAAAAACTGTTTTTT. Its protein is CASSEAQKMGEKLFF. Variable domain in full (rest from reference TRBV2 and TRBJ1-4): EPEVTQTPSHQVTQMGQEVILRCVPISNHLYFYWYRQILGQKVEFLVSFYNNEISEKSEIFDDQFSVERPDGSNFTLKIRSTKLEDSAMYFCASSEAQKMGEKLFFGSGTQLSVL.

This clonotype was seen more than once but under ten times. The chain employs TRBV7-2 and TRBJ2-5, with D perhaps matching TRBD1 or TRBD2 (6 bases each). Germline CDR1 SGHTA, CDR2 FQGNSA. The V and J ends lost 5 bases and 4 bases respectively, with 14 bases between them. This CDR3 contains 14 residues. CDR3 nucleotide sequence: TGTGCCAGCAGCCCGGGGGCTAGCCGAGAGACCCAGTACTTC. It translates to CASSPGASRETQYF.

This clonotype was recorded at least ten times. The rearrangement joins TRBV2 to TRBJ2-7; D uncertain. Germline V CDR1 and CDR2: SNHLY, FYNNEI. The germline V and J ends were trimmed by 1 base and 2 bases, with 6 bases remaining between them. The CDR3 totals 13 residues. The CDR3 sequence: CASSEGRTYEQYF. The CDR3 DNA follows: TGTGCCAGCAGTGAAGGGCGAACCTACGAGCAGTACTTC.